These 14 T cell receptor beta chains were all obtained from the same sample, sequenced in a study of cytomegalovirus exposure and HLA in healthy donors. With 60 Vbeta and 13 Jbeta primers, the PCR was carried out. Assay used: immunoSEQ multiplex PCR; TCRdb lists only in-frame clones, some missing. The table lists about 140,000 clones, 80% to 85% of them singletons. Specimen: PBMCs. These receptors originate from a female donor in good health and CMV-seronegative.

The chain employs TRBV18 and TRBJ2-5; D perhaps matches TRBD1 (5 bases). The end of the DNA is better explained by TRBJ2-7, so the J call may be wrong. The germline CDR1 and CDR2 sequences are KGHSH and LQKENI. The CDR3 loop spans 14 amino acids. This CDR3 reads CASSPMTVSYEQYF. CDR3 in DNA: TGTGCCAGCTCACCAATGACAGTCTCCTACGAGCAGTACTTC.

V and J are TRBV6-5 and TRBJ1-2; 9 positions agree with TRBD1. The CDR3 is made up of 13 amino acids. After removal of 4 bases from V and 8 bases from J, the junction contained 5 bases not matched to a gene. Germline CDR1 MNHEY, CDR2 SVGAGI. This CDR3 is CASSFGQGLGYTF. CDR3 DNA sequence: TGTGCCAGCAGTTTCGGACAGGGGTTAGGCTACACCTTC.

This clone was detected only once. The chain employs TRBV7-3 and TRBJ2-2; 8 bases are a match to TRBD2. Germline assignment: CDR1 SGHTA and CDR2 FQGTGA. The CDR3 length is 15 residues. Unmatched junction bases numbered 8, after V lost 5 bases and J lost 6 bases. In DNA form, the CDR3 reads TGTGCCAGCAGCCCCCCTGCGGGAGGATCCGGGGAGCTGTTTTTT. Amino acids: CASSPPAGGSGELFF.

The V gene is TRBV6-1, the J gene TRBJ2-5; 9 bases match TRBD1. Germline loops: CDR1 MNHNS, CDR2 SASEGT. The CDR3 covers 15 residues. Trimming removed 7 bases from V and 6 bases from J; junction bases left unmatched: 12. The CDR3 protein is CASITGGAASKTQYF. CDR3 nucleotide sequence: TGTGCCAGCATAACAGGGGGCGCGGCCTCCAAGACCCAGTACTTC.

The chain couples TRBV30 to TRBJ2-7; D is undetermined. In germline, CDR1 is GTSNPN, CDR2 SVGIG (reference sequence). V was cut by 0 bases and J by 1 base, with 7 bases left in between. The CDR3 consists of 13 residues. The CDR3 nucleotides read TGTGCCTGGAGTGTATCACAGTCCTACGAGCAGTACTTC. Amino acids: CAWSVSQSYEQYF.

The V and J genes are TRBV27 and TRBJ2-3; tentatively, D is TRBD2 (7 bases). The CDR3 loop spans 15 amino acids. V gave up 6 bases and J gave up 1 base, with 14 bases separating them. From germline, CDR1 is MNHEY and CDR2 SMNVEV (reference sequence). CDR3 DNA: TGTGCCAGCAGGGGGTGGGGGGGCGGCACAGATACGCAGTATTTT. Translated: CASRGWGGGTDTQYF.

The CDR3 DNA sequence: TGTGCCAGCAGTTTTTCGGACGGGATCTACGAGCAGTACTTC. It encodes CASSFSDGIYEQYF. J is TRBJ2-7 and V is TRBV28, with D perhaps TRBD2 (5 bases). The CDR3 contains 14 residues. Trimming shortened V by 3 bases and J by 3 bases, and 12 bases separated the two germline ends. Germline CDR1 is MDHEN and CDR2 is SYDVKM. Based on the CDR3 plus reference TRBV28 and TRBJ2-7, the full variable domain is DVKVTQSSRYLVKRTGEKVFLECVQDMDHENMFWYRQDPGLGLRLIYFSYDVKMKEKGDIPEGYSVSREKKERFSLILESASTNQTSMYLCASSFSDGIYEQYFGPGTRLTVT.

CDR3 protein: CASSLCDNQYF. In DNA, the CDR3 is TGTGCCAGCAGTTTATGCGACAATCAGTACTTC. The chain recombines TRBV27 with TRBJ2-7; the D is unclear. V was clipped by 1 base and J by 10 bases, with 8 bases between them. The CDR3 runs to 11 residues. The V gene's germline CDR1 is MNHEY and CDR2 SMNVEV (reference sequence).

This chain joins TRBV6-5 and TRBJ1-1; TRBD1 might be the D (6 bases). Germline CDR1 MNHEY, CDR2 SVGAGI. Trimming left V 6 bases short and J 6 bases short, with 14 bases between. The CDR3 runs 13 residues. In nucleotides, the CDR3 is TGTGCCAGCAGACACAGGGAAGGAGCTGAAGCTTTCTTT. Translating it yields CASRHREGAEAFF.

The chain employs TRBV6-6 and TRBJ1-5; TRBD1 matches at 10 bases. The germline CDR1 and CDR2 sequences are MNHNY and SVGAGI (reference sequence). V lost 8 bases, J lost 6 bases, and 4 bases stayed unmatched. CDR3 length: 13 residues. The CDR3 spells CASGGQGTQPQHF. CDR3 nucleotide sequence: TGTGCCAGCGGGGGACAGGGGACTCAGCCCCAGCATTTT.

This clone was counted a single time. This chain joins TRBV28 and TRBJ1-5; a possible D gene is TRBD1 (6 bases). Trimming took 6 bases from V and 0 from J, leaving 15 bases between them. The CDR3 spans 16 residues. In germline, CDR1 is MDHEN, CDR2 SYDVKM. CDR3 coding DNA: TGTGCCAGCAGACCTTGGACAGTCTATAGCAATCAGCCCCAGCATTTT. Its protein is CASRPWTVYSNQPQHF.

The count of this clone is one. The genes are TRBV28 and TRBJ2-7; 8 bases agree with TRBD2. The CDR3 length is 13 residues. V was clipped by 6 bases and J by 3 bases; unmatched bases: 4. Germline values: CDR1 MDHEN, CDR2 SYDVKM. The CDR3 loop reads CASRTGGRYEQYF. The CDR3 DNA is TGTGCCAGCAGGACGGGAGGGCGCTACGAGCAGTACTTC.

The chain combines TRBV4-1 with TRBJ1-3; possibly TRBD1 for D (5 bases). In germline, CDR1 is MGHRA, CDR2 YSYEKL. This CDR3 is built from 15 residues. V lost 1 base to trimming and J lost 3 bases, with 10 bases between them. Here the CDR3 reads CASSQGLGGGNTIYF. The CDR3 bases are TGCGCCAGCAGCCAAGGACTCGGGGGTGGAAACACCATATATTTT.

The chain joins TRBV7-9 to TRBJ2-3, with 9 positions matching TRBD1. CDR1 is SEHNR and CDR2 is FQNEAQ in the germline V gene (reference sequence). CDR3 size: 17 residues. With V trimmed by 3 bases and J by 4 bases, 11 bases remained unmatched. This chain's CDR3 is CASSFPYGTGFPDTQYF. The DNA of the CDR3 is TGTGCCAGCAGCTTTCCTTACGGGACAGGGTTTCCAGATACGCAGTATTTT. Based on the CDR3 plus reference TRBV7-9 and TRBJ2-3, the full variable domain is DTGVSQNPRHKITKRGQNVTFRCDPISEHNRLYWYRQTLGQGPEFLTYFQNEAQLEKSRLLSDRFSAERPKGSFSTLEIQRTEQGDSAMYLCASSFPYGTGFPDTQYFGPGTRLTVL.